One and the same sample provided the 30 T cell receptor beta chains below, sequenced in a study of T cells in Graves' hyperthyroidism and ophthalmopathy. There were TCR beta CDR3 regions amplified from RNA transcripts. Carried out on the TCR CDR3, a first-round RT-PCR used the HTBI primer set. TCRdb recomputed calls from the multiplex PCR reads with MiXCR, one row per CDR3 protein. The table has a few hundred thousand distinct CDR3 sequences, roughly 13% seen once. The sequenced sample was blood. The receptors were sampled from a woman between 35 and 50 years old with Graves' ophthalmopathy.

The table lists this clonotype with many counts. The genes are TRBV7-9 and TRBJ2-2, with D perhaps matching TRBD1 (5 bases). Germline V CDR1 and CDR2: SEHNR, FQNEAQ (reference sequence). Trimming shortened V by 6 bases and J by 3 bases, and 11 bases separated the two germline ends. The CDR3 consists of 14 residues. CDR3 bases: TGTGCCAGCAGACTTACAGGAGACACCGGGGAGCTGTTTTTT. This translates into CASRLTGDTGELFF.

This clonotype was found many times. The chain uses TRBV7-8 and TRBJ1-1; maybe TRBD1 (6 bases). V lost 3 bases, J lost 8 bases, and 13 bases lay in between. Germline values: CDR1 SGHVS, CDR2 FQNEAQ. The CDR3 is 13 amino acids. For the CDR3, the DNA is TGTGCCAGCAGCTTTTTACAGGGTATGGAAGCTTTCTTT. It codes for CASSFLQGMEAFF.

This clonotype was recorded at least ten times. V gene TRBV2 combines with J gene TRBJ2-3, with D possibly TRBD2 on 5 matching bases. V lost 2 bases, J lost 2 bases, and 11 bases lay in between. The CDR3 sequence is 15 residues long. The germline CDR1 and CDR2 sequences are SNHLY and FYNNEI. The CDR3 reads CASSETDSSTDTQYF. The CDR3 coding sequence is TGTGCCAGCAGTGAAACGGACTCCTCCACAGATACGCAGTATTTT.

A few counts support this clonotype. J is TRBJ1-3 and V is TRBV9; D is uncertain. The germline V gene has CDR1 SGDLS and CDR2 YYNGEE. V was trimmed by 3 bases and J by 2 bases, leaving 15 bases between them. The CDR3 totals 16 residues. This chain's CDR3 is CASSGPIDGAGNTIYF. The CDR3 DNA sequence: TGTGCCAGCAGCGGACCAATAGACGGTGCTGGAAACACCATATATTTT.

Many counts were recorded for this clonotype. The chain combines TRBV18 with TRBJ2-7; no clear D. CDR1 and CDR2 from the germline V gene are KGHSH and LQKENI. V dropped 3 bases and J dropped 9 bases, with 18 bases sitting between them. This CDR3 region has 14 residues. CDR3 coding DNA: TGTGCCAGCTCACCCTCCGCGAGTGGGGTCGGGCAGTACTTC. Encoded protein: CASSPSASGVGQYF.

This clonotype was picked up many times. The genes are TRBV6-6 and TRBJ2-7; TRBD1 aligns across 7 bases. This CDR3 has 16 residues. V was pared by 2 bases and J by 3 bases, with 10 bases of the junction left unmatched. CDR1 and CDR2 (germline): MNHNY, SVGAGI (reference sequence). The CDR3 nucleotides read TGTGCCAGCAGTTACGAAACCGGGACAGCAAGCTACGAGCAGTACTTC. This sequence encodes CASSYETGTASYEQYF.

The gene calls are TRBV7-9 and TRBJ2-5, with 12 positions matching TRBD2. CDR1 is SEHNR, CDR2 FQNEAQ, per germline (reference sequence). CDR3 size: 14 residues. The V and J ends lost 8 bases and 4 bases, in that order; junction bases with no gene match: 5. CDR3 coding DNA: TGTGCCAGCGAGACTAGCGGGAGAGGAGAGACCCAGTACTTC. Amino acids: CASETSGRGETQYF.

The chain joins TRBV7-2 to TRBJ2-1; D may be TRBD2 (6 bases). Trimming shortened V by 1 base and J by 7 bases, and 14 bases separated the two germline ends. The CDR3 sequence is 15 residues long. Germline V gene sequence: CDR1 SGHTA, CDR2 FQGNSA. The chain's CDR3 is CASSLVMVSGNEQFF. Written as DNA, the CDR3 is TGTGCCAGCAGCTTAGTCATGGTCAGCGGGAATGAGCAGTTCTTC.

This clonotype was counted at least ten times. The chain employs TRBV6-1 and TRBJ2-1; D is unclear. This CDR3 is built from 14 residues. Germline CDR1 reads MNHNS; CDR2 reads SASEGT. With 10 bases removed from V and 6 bases from J, the gap between germline ends came to 19 bases. The CDR3 here is CATQRNQGPNEQFF. The DNA for the CDR3 is TGTGCCACCCAGAGGAATCAAGGGCCCAATGAGCAGTTCTTC.

This clonotype was counted many times. The gene calls are TRBV9 and TRBJ2-5; TRBD2 matches 7 bases. Germline CDR1 is SGDLS and CDR2 is YYNGEE. Trimming removed 0 bases from V and 2 bases from J; junction bases left unmatched: 4. There are 15 residues in the CDR3. The CDR3 spells CASSVGLADQETQYF. As DNA, the CDR3 is TGTGCCAGCAGCGTAGGGCTAGCGGATCAAGAGACCCAGTACTTC.

The rearrangement uses TRBV18 and TRBJ1-2; D not resolved. The germline V and J ends were trimmed by 2 bases and 5 bases, with 12 bases remaining between them. Looked up from germline, CDR1 is KGHSH and CDR2 is LQKENI. The CDR3 length is 14 residues. CDR3 sequence reads: CASSPALDFYGYTF. The DNA of the CDR3 is TGTGCCAGCTCACCAGCGTTAGATTTTTATGGCTACACCTTC.

This clonotype was recorded a few times. V gene TRBV5-1 combines with J gene TRBJ2-7, with 7 bases aligning to TRBD2. CDR1 SGHRS and CDR2 YFSETQ come from the germline V gene. The CDR3 totals 14 residues. Trimming at V came to 2 bases and at J to 3 bases, leaving 5 bases not matched to a gene. The CDR3 DNA sequence: TGCGCCAGCAGCTTCTCTAGCGGTGGCTACGAGCAGTACTTC. Its protein is CASSFSSGGYEQYF.

This clonotype was found a few times. This rearrangement joins TRBV4-1 to TRBJ1-1, with D unresolved. Germline V gene lookup returns CDR1 MGHRA and CDR2 YSYEKL. V dropped 3 bases and J dropped 11 bases, with 16 bases sitting between them. The CDR3 runs to 13 residues. CDR3 region: CASSQDGLGLAFF. Written as DNA, the CDR3 is TGCGCCAGCAGCCAGGACGGTTTGGGTTTGGCTTTCTTT.

Sample share makes this clonotype medium-sized. The gene calls are TRBV27 and TRBJ1-2; D possibly corresponds to TRBD1 (6 bases). Germline-derived CDR1 and CDR2 are MNHEY and SMNVEV (reference sequence). Trimming removed 5 bases from V and 8 bases from J, with 18 bases in between. The CDR3 has 14 amino acids. In DNA, the CDR3 is TGTGCCAGCAGTCCCCACAGGGATGCGAGCGGCTACACCTTC. As protein: CASSPHRDASGYTF.

This clonotype was picked up many times. This chain joins TRBV2 and TRBJ1-5, with 9 bases matching TRBD1. The germline gives CDR1 SNHLY, CDR2 FYNNEI. V trimming: 6 bases; J trimming: 5 bases; junction bases outside the gene matches: 2. CDR3 size: 13 residues. The CDR3 DNA reads TGTGCCAGCAGGGGACAGGGAGATCAGCCCCAGCATTTT. Translated: CASRGQGDQPQHF.

The chain employs TRBV5-1 and TRBJ2-5; possible D gene TRBD2, 6 bases. In germline, CDR1 is SGHRS, CDR2 YFSETQ. The ends were cut back, 0 bases at V and 5 bases at J, with 14 bases in the middle. The CDR3 is 15 residues long. The CDR3 DNA reads as TGCGCCAGCAGCTTGGCCGGGACTTCAGGGGAGACCCAGTACTTC. This gives the protein CASSLAGTSGETQYF.

This clonotype was observed a few times. This rearrangement joins TRBV7-6 to TRBJ1-3; D is undetermined. The germline V gene has CDR1 SGHVS and CDR2 FNYEAQ. This CDR3 region has 13 residues. V was trimmed by 0 bases and J by 11 bases, leaving 11 bases between them. This CDR3 is CASSLAAGGAIYF. The CDR3 nucleotides are TGTGCCAGCAGCTTAGCGGCGGGTGGCGCCATATATTTT.

This chain links TRBV20-1 with TRBJ2-2; D is unclear. The CDR3 contains 13 residues. CDR1 and CDR2 (germline): DFQATT, SNEGSKA (reference sequence). V lost 3 bases to trimming and J lost 0 bases, with 5 bases between them. CDR3 region: CSASPANTGELFF. Written as DNA, the CDR3 is TGCAGTGCTAGTCCCGCGAACACCGGGGAGCTGTTTTTT.

In this sample, this clonotype turned up many times. This chain links TRBV7-2 with TRBJ1-5; no definite D call. Trimming took off 1 base at V and 10 bases at J, with 11 bases between the two ends. The CDR3 extends over 13 amino acids. Germline CDR1 and CDR2: SGHTA and FQGNSA. This CDR3 is CASSLGGEVPQHF. In nucleotides, the CDR3 is TGTGCCAGCAGCTTAGGTGGGGAAGTACCCCAGCATTTT.

In this sample, this clonotype turned up many times. The chain carries TRBV27 and TRBJ2-7, with D perhaps being TRBD1 or TRBD2 (5 bases each). The CDR3 consists of 19 residues. Trimming removed 5 bases at V and 2 bases at J, with 28 bases between. Germline CDR1 reads MNHEY; CDR2 reads SMNVEV (reference sequence). The CDR3 here is CASSPRVRDQGWRTYEQYF. The CDR3 DNA reads TGTGCCAGCAGTCCTAGGGTCCGGGACCAGGGATGGAGGACCTACGAGCAGTACTTC.

There are many counts of this clonotype. The chain has TRBV20-1 and TRBJ1-6; TRBD1 matches at 9 bases. Germline V gene data show CDR1 as DFQATT and CDR2 as SNEGSKA (reference sequence). The CDR3 is 13 residues long. V shed 3 bases, J shed 6 bases, and the junction held 0 bases outside the gene matches. The CDR3 here is CSARGQGNSPLHF. Here the CDR3 DNA reads TGCAGTGCTAGGGGACAGGGTAATTCACCCCTCCACTTT.

The V call is TRBV9, the J call TRBJ1-2; D not certain. Trimming removed 3 bases from V and 6 bases from J, with 6 bases in between. The length of the CDR3 is 11 residues. Germline V gene data show CDR1 as SGDLS and CDR2 as YYNGEE. CDR3 in DNA: TGTGCCAGCAGCGCCCACGATGGCTACACCTTC. Amino acids: CASSAHDGYTF.

This clonotype was detected ten times or more. This chain uses TRBV20-1 with TRBJ1-5; perhaps TRBD1 as D (5 bases). V dropped 2 bases and J dropped 6 bases, with 11 bases sitting between them. The V gene's germline CDR1 is DFQATT and CDR2 SNEGSKA (reference sequence). This CDR3 has 13 amino acids. This CDR3 is CSARIRGTQPQHF. The CDR3 bases are TGCAGTGCTAGAATTCGGGGGACTCAGCCCCAGCATTTT.

The chain recombines TRBV9 with TRBJ2-3; perhaps TRBD1 as D (6 bases). Trimming pared 4 bases from V and 2 bases from J, leaving 14 bases between. This CDR3 spans 15 amino acids. The germline CDR1 and CDR2 sequences are SGDLS and YYNGEE. The CDR3, as DNA: TGTGCCAGCAGCACCCTCAGGGGAACCACAGATACGCAGTATTTT. Protein product: CASSTLRGTTDTQYF.

This sequence joins TRBV7-9 and TRBJ2-2, with TRBD1 as a possible D gene (5 bases). The CDR3 extends over 14 amino acids. Germline V gene data show CDR1 as SEHNR and CDR2 as FQNEAQ (reference sequence). Deletions cut 5 bases from V and 5 bases from J, with 12 bases between. The chain's CDR3 is CASSPRVGTGELFF. CDR3 bases: TGTGCCAGCAGCCCCAGGGTCGGAACCGGGGAGCTGTTTTTT.

The V call is TRBV19, the J call TRBJ1-2; D gene uncertain. The germline CDR1 and CDR2 sequences are LNHDA and SQIVND (reference sequence). Trimming removed 1 base at V and 6 bases at J, with 3 bases between. CDR3 length equals 11 residues. CDR3 amino acids: CASSIADGYTF. The CDR3, as DNA: TGTGCCAGTAGTATAGCGGATGGCTACACCTTC.

This clonotype was counted many times. J is TRBJ2-5 and V is TRBV29-1; D is unclear. Germline V lookup: CDR1 SQVTM, CDR2 ANQGSEA. The CDR3 extends over 13 amino acids. Trimming stripped 3 bases from V and 7 bases from J, with 15 bases between. The DNA of the CDR3 is TGCAGCGTTGACGAGGCTCGAAGAGGGACCCAGTACTTC. It translates to CSVDEARRGTQYF.

This clonotype was recorded only once. With a much larger clone just one base away, this may be a read error. The J gene is TRBJ1-2, the V gene TRBV6-1; TRBD1 aligns across 9 bases. The CDR3 runs to 15 residues. Germline assignment: CDR1 MNHNS and CDR2 SASEGT. The CDR3 here is CASSEGLGQGYGDTF. The CDR3 DNA is TGTGCCAGCAGTGAAGGCCTGGGACAGGGCTATGGCGACACCTTC.

This clonotype was observed many times. The V gene is TRBV7-2, the J gene TRBJ2-1, with D possibly TRBD2 on 7 matching bases. The CDR3 is 13 amino acids. Trimming removed 7 bases from V and 8 bases from J, with 15 bases in between. Germline V gives CDR1 SGHTA, CDR2 FQGNSA. CDR3 DNA: TGTGCCAGCACCAAAAGGGGGGGGTATGAGCAGTTCTTC. Translated, it gives CASTKRGGYEQFF.

The chain employs TRBV30 and TRBJ2-1; 8 nucleotides line up with TRBD2. Germline CDR1 GTSNPN, CDR2 SVGIG (reference sequence). The CDR3 consists of 14 residues. After removal of 5 bases from V and 4 bases from J, the junction contained 7 bases not matched to a gene. CDR3 amino acids: CAWENIAGYNEQFF. CDR3 DNA: TGTGCCTGGGAAAATATAGCGGGGTACAATGAGCAGTTCTTC.